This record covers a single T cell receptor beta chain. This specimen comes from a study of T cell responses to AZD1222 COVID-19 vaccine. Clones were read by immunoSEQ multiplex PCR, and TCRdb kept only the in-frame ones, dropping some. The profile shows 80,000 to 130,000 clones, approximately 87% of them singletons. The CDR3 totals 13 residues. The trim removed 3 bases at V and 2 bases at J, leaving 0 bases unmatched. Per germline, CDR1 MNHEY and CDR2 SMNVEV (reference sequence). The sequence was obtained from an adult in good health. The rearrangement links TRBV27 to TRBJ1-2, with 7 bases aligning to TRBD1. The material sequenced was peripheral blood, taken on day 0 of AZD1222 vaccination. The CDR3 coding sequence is TGTGCCAGCAGTTTGGGACAGAACTATGGCTACACCTTC. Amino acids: CASSLGQNYGYTF.